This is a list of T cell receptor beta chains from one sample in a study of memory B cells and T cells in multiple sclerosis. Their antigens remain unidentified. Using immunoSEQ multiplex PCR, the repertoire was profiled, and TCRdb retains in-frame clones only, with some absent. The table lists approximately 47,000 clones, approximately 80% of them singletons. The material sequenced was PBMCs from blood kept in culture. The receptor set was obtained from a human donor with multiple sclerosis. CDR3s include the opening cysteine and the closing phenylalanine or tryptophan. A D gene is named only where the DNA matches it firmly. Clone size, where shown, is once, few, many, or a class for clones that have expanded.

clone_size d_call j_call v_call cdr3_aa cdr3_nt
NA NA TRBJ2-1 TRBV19 CASSREYLDEQFF TGTGCCAGTAGTAGGGAGTATCTCGATGAGCAGTTCTTC
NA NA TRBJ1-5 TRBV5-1 CASSVGSNQPQHF TGCGCCAGCAGTGTGGGGAGCAATCAGCCCCAGCATTTT
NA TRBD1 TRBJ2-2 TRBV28 CASNTGGSGELFF TGTGCCAGCAATACAGGGGGGTCCGGGGAGCTGTTTTTT
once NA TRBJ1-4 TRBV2 CASSSGGTANEKLFF TGTGCCAGCAGCTCAGGAGGGACCGCTAATGAAAAACTGTTTTTT
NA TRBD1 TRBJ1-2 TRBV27 CASRQNSGGTAYYGYTF TGTGCCAGCAGACAGAACTCGGGAGGGACAGCTTATTATGGCTACACCTTC
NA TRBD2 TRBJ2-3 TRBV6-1 CASSVSSGGPDTQYF TGTGCCAGCAGTGTCAGTAGCGGGGGCCCAGATACGCAGTATTTT
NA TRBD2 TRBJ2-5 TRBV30 CAWSESWRGTTRTQYF TGTGCCTGGAGTGAGTCTTGGCGGGGGACCACCAGGACCCAGTACTTC
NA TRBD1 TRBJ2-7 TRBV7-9 CASSLGTGLAYEQYF TGTGCCAGCAGCCTCGGGACAGGACTCGCCTACGAGCAGTACTTC
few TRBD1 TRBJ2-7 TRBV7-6 CASSLGGTGDYEQYF TGTGCCAGCAGCTTGGGCGGGACAGGGGACTACGAGCAGTACTTC
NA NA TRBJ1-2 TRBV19 CASSMGFRPDGYTF TGTGCCAGTAGTATGGGTTTCAGGCCCGATGGCTACACCTTC
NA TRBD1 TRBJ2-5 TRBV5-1 CASSPRQGSREETQYF TGCGCCAGCAGCCCGAGACAGGGGAGTAGGGAAGAGACCCAGTACTTC
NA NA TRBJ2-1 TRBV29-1 CSVVAGELLDEQFF TGCAGCGTTGTCGCTGGGGAATTACTCGATGAGCAGTTCTTC
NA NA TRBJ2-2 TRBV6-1 CASSEFYDTGELFF TGTGCCAGCAGTGAATTTTACGACACCGGGGAGCTGTTTTTT
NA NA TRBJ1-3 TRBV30 CAWSVKGRGNTIYF TGTGCCTGGAGTGTAAAGGGGCGGGGAAACACCATATATTTT
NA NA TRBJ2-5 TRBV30 CAWGRVGETQYF TGTGCCTGGGGGCGGGTTGGGGAGACCCAGTACTTC
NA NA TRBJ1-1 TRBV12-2 CASRLGTSVNTEAFF TGTGCAAGTCGCTTAGGGACGTCGGTCAACACTGAAGCTTTCTTT
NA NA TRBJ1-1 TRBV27 CASTPKGRAFMNTEAFF TGTGCCAGCACCCCCAAGGGCAGGGCCTTCATGAACACTGAAGCTTTCTTT
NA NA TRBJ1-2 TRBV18 CASSPGGAGYTF TGTGCCAGCTCACCGGGAGGGGCTGGCTACACCTTC
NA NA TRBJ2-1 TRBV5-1 CASSLGPAGGDLNEQFF TGCGCCAGCAGCTTGGGGCCCGCAGGGGGGGACCTCAATGAGCAGTTCTTC
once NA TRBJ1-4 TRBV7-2 CASSLAPPSRLFF TGTGCCAGCAGCTTAGCCCCTCCATCTCGACTGTTTTTT
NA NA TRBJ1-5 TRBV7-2 CASSPAVGRHQPQHF TGTGCCAGCAGCCCAGCTGTCGGGAGACATCAGCCCCAGCATTTT
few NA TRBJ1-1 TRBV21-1 CASSRRRTANTEAFF TGTGCCAGCAGCCGAAGGCGGACAGCGAACACTGAAGCTTTCTTT
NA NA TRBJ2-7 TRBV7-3 CASTLNQEDRVYEQYF TGTGCCAGCACCTTGAATCAAGAGGACCGCGTGTACGAGCAGTACTTC
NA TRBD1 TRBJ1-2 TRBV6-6 CASRDTGGEGGYTF TGTGCCAGCAGGGATACAGGGGGCGAAGGGGGCTACACCTTC
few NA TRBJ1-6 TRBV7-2 CASSSNRNSPLHF TGTGCCAGCAGCTCGAACAGGAATTCACCCCTCCACTTT
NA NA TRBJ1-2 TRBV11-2 CASSETYGYTF TGTGCCAGCAGCGAAACCTATGGCTACACCTTC
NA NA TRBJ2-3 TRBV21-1 CASSNPGGLTSTDTQYF TGTGCCAGCAGCAACCCGGGGGGGCTCACTAGCACAGATACGCAGTATTTT
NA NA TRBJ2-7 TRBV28 CASTHLPTYEQYF TGTGCCAGCACCCATCTCCCCACCTACGAGCAGTACTTC
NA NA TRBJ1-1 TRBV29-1 CSSVNSRGFNAEAFF TGCAGCTCCGTGAATAGCAGGGGATTTAACGCTGAAGCTTTCTTT
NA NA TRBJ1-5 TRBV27 CASSLGAWNNQPQHF TGTGCCAGCAGTTTGGGGGCTTGGAACAATCAGCCCCAGCATTTT
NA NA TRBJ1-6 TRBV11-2 CASSSSGALNSPLHF TGTGCCAGCAGCTCCTCGGGAGCCCTTAATTCACCCCTCCACTTT
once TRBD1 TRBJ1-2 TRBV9 CASSAKQGFGYGYTF TGTGCCAGCAGCGCTAAACAGGGGTTTGGTTATGGCTACACCTTC
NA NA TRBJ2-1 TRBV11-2 CASSLVGASSYNEQFF TGTGCCAGCAGCTTAGTGGGGGCTAGCTCCTACAATGAGCAGTTCTTC
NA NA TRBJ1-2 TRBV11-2 CASSLFMERGYTF TGTGCCAGCAGCTTATTCATGGAGCGTGGCTACACCTTC
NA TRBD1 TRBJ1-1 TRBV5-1 CASSLEQGWTEAFF TGCGCCAGCAGCTTGGAACAGGGGTGGACTGAAGCTTTCTTT
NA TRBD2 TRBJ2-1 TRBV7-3 CASSFYLAGEGEQFF TGTGCCAGCAGCTTCTACCTCGCGGGGGAGGGGGAGCAGTTCTTC
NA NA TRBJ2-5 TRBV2 CATEPGSFVGPQETQYF TGTGCCACCGAGCCAGGCAGTTTTGTGGGGCCACAAGAGACCCAGTACTTC
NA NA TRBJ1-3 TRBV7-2 CASSLGAGPGGGNTIYF TGTGCCAGCAGCTTAGGGGCCGGCCCGGGAGGTGGAAACACCATATATTTT
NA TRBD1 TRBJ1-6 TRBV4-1 CAGGGGARNSPLHF TGCGCCGGAGGAGGGGGCGCTAGGAATTCACCCCTCCACTTT
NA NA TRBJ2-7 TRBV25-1 CASSEPGQAYEQYF TGTGCCAGCAGTGAACCTGGACAAGCCTACGAGCAGTACTTC
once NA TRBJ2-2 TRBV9 CASSVVMNTGELFF TGTGCCAGCAGCGTAGTTATGAACACCGGGGAGCTGTTTTTT
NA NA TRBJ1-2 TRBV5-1 CASSLDRSYGYTF TGCGCCAGCAGCTTGGACAGGAGTTATGGCTACACCTTC
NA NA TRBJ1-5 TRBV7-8 CASSFGNLGEPQHF TGTGCCAGCAGCTTCGGCAATTTGGGAGAGCCCCAGCATTTT
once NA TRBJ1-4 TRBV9 CASSPWGNSEKLFF TGTGCCAGCAGCCCCTGGGGCAACTCGGAAAAACTGTTTTTT